This T cell receptor beta chain was documented in a study of beta chain features in type 1 diabetes. The study, taken as a whole, reports: Diminished insertions and augmented deletions at VDJ junctions characterized type 1 diabetes patients.

Every isolated RNA sample was fully reverse transcribed, so sequencing captured expressed TCRB transcripts. The method was immunoSEQ multiplex PCR; TCRdb's version includes in-frame clones alone and lacks a portion of them. Of roughly 610,000 clones in the sample, around 15% were seen once. V was pared by 2 bases and J by 1 base, with 11 bases between. Germline values: CDR1 MDHEN, CDR2 SYDVKM. This CDR3 is built from 15 residues. Remarks on this clone: Its target is not known.

Sorting produced populations that all topped 95% purity. This clonotype was obtained from a man aged 18 to 35 in good health. The source material was naive CD4+ T cells from blood. The J gene is TRBJ1-1, the V gene TRBV28; D unclear. The chain's CDR3 is CASSLGSAGNTEAFF. CDR3 nucleotides: TGTGCCAGCAGTTTAGGGTCGGCGGGGAACACTGAAGCTTTCTTT. The full variable domain, rest sourced from reference TRBV28 and TRBJ1-1, is DVKVTQSSRYLVKRTGEKVFLECVQDMDHENMFWYRQDPGLGLRLIYFSYDVKMKEKGDIPEGYSVSREKKERFSLILESASTNQTSMYLCASSLGSAGNTEAFFGQGTRLTVV.